The TCR beta chain under discussion was sequenced for a study of cytomegalovirus exposure and HLA in healthy donors. The PCR made use of 60 Vbeta and 13 Jbeta primers. Repertoires were generated with immunoSEQ multiplex PCR, while TCRdb's copy carries only in-frame clones and drops some. The sample records around 140,000 clones, 75% to 80% being singletons. Findings of the study overall: HLA alleles showed associations with some 15,000 TCR beta sequences in a later analysis, at a 0.05 false discovery rate. In a later analysis, across HLA loci, associated TCR counts were highest for DRB1, lowest for HLA-C. A list of 164 TCR beta chains associated with cytomegalovirus was given. For presence/absence analyses, sequencing depth was assumed to be roughly uniform across donors.

Concerning this clone itself: Its matching antigen is unknown.

There are 15 residues in the CDR3. CDR1 is MGHDK, CDR2 SYGVNS, per germline. With 7 bases clipped from V and 6 bases from J, the junction kept 8 bases outside the gene matches. The rearrangement links TRBV25-1 to TRBJ2-2, with 10 positions matching TRBD2. The sequence derives from a male donor in good health and CMV-seronegative. Sequencing was performed on PBMCs. The CDR3 here is CASTPGTSGAGELFF. The CDR3 nucleotides read TGTGCCAGCACCCCGGGAACTAGCGGGGCCGGGGAGCTGTTTTTT.